This T cell receptor beta chain was captured by sequencing in a study of blood T cell repertoires in COVID-19. Study summary: Samples representing acute and convalescent COVID-19 were sourced from the United States, Italy and Spain.

Original methodology: Amplification of reference gene primers provided the estimated nucleated cell counts. Profiled with immunoSEQ multiplex PCR; TCRdb holds only in-frame clones, not every one. The DNA gave D and trimming, while V, J and clone size come from that table. The sample includes about 73,000 clones, 89% of them seen just once. Germline values: CDR1 SGHTA, CDR2 FQGNSA. The CDR3 consists of 14 residues. Trimming left V 2 bases short and J 7 bases short, with 14 bases between. The clonotype was recovered from a man older than 75 with acute or convalescent COVID-19. This chain joins TRBV7-2 and TRBJ1-2; D remains ambiguous. Sequenced input: peripheral blood. The CDR3 spells CASSLKGGLSGYTF. CDR3 DNA: TGTGCCAGCAGCTTAAAGGGAGGTCTTAGTGGCTACACCTTC.